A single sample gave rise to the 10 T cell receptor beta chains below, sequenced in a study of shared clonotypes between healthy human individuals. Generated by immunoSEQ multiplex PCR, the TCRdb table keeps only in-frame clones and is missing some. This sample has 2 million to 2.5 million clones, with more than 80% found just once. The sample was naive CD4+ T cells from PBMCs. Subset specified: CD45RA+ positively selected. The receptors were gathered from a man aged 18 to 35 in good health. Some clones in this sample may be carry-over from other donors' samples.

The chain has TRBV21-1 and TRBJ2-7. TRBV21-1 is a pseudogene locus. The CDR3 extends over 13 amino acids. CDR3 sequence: CASSKEGRREQYF. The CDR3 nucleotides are TGTGCCAGCAGCAAAGAGGGTCGGCGCGAGCAGTACTTC.

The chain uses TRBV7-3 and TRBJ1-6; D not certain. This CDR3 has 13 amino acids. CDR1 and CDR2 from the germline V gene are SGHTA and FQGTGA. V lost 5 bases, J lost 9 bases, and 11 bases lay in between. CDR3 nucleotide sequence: TGTGCCAGCAGCCCGAGGGAGGGTTCACCCCTCCACTTT. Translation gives CASSPREGSPLHF.

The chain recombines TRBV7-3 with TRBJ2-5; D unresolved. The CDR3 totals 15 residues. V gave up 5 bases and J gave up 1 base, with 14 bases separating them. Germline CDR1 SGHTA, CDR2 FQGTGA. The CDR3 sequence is CASSPSGHAQETQYF. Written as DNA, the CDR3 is TGTGCCAGCAGCCCCTCCGGGCACGCCCAAGAGACCCAGTACTTC.

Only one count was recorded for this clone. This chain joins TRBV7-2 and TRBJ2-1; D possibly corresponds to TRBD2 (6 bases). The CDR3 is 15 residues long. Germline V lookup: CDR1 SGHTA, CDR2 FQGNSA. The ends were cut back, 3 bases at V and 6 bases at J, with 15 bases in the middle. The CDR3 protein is CASSFIWEVANEQFF. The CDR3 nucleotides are TGTGCCAGCAGCTTTATCTGGGAGGTTGCCAATGAGCAGTTCTTC.

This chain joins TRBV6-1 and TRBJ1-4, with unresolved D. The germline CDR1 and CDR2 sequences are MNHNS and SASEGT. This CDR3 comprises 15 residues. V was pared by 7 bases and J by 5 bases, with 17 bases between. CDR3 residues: CASIQSRNSNEKLFF. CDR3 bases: TGTGCCAGCATTCAGAGTCGGAACTCAAATGAAAAACTGTTTTTT.

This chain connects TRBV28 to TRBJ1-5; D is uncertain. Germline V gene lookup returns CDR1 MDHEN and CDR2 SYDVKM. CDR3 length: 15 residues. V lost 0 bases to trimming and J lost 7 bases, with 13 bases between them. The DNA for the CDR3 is TGTGCCAGCAGTTTATGGGCCAGCCCGAACCAGCCCCAGCATTTT. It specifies CASSLWASPNQPQHF.

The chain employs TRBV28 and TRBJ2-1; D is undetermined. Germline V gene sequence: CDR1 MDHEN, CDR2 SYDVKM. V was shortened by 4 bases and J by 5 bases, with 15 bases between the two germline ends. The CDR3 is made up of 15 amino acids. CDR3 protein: CASSSSLRIHNEQFF. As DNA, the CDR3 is TGTGCCAGCAGTTCGTCCCTAAGAATACACAATGAGCAGTTCTTC.

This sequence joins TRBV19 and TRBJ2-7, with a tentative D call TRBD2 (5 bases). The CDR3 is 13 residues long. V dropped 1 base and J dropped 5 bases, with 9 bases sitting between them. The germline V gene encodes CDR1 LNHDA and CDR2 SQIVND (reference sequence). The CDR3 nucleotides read TGTGCCAGTAGTATAGTGCGAGGGAACGAGCAGTACTTC. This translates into CASSIVRGNEQYF.

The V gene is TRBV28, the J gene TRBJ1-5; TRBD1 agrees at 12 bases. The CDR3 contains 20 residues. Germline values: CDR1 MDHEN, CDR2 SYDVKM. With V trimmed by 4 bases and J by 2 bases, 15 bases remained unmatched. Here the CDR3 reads CASSSTRDRGRVYGNQPQHF. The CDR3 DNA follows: TGTGCCAGCAGTTCGACCCGGGACAGGGGGCGGGTATACGGCAATCAGCCCCAGCATTTT.

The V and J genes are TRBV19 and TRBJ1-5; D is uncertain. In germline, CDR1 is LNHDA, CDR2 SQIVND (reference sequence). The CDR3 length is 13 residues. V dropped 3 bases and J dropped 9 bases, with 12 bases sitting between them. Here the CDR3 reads CASSIDKLRPQHF. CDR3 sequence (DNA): TGTGCCAGTAGTATCGATAAATTACGGCCCCAGCATTTT.